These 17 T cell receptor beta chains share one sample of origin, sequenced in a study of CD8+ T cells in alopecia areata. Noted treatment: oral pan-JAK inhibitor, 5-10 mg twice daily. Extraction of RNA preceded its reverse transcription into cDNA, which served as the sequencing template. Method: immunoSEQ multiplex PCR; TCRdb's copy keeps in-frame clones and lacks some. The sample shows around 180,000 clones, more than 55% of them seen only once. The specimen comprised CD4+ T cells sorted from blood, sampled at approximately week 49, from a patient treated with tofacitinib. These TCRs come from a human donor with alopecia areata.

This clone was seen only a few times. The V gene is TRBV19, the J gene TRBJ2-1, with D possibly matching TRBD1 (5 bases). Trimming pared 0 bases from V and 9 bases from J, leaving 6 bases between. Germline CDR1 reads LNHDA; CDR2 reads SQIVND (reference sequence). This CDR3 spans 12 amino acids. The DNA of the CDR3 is TGTGCCAGTAGTATAGATAGGGGTGAGCAGTTCTTC. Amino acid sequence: CASSIDRGEQFF.

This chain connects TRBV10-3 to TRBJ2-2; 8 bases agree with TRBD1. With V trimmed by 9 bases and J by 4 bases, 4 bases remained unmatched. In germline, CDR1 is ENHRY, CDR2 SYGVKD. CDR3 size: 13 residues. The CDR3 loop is CAMQGASTGELFF. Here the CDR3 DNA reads TGTGCCATGCAGGGGGCTAGCACCGGGGAGCTGTTTTTT.

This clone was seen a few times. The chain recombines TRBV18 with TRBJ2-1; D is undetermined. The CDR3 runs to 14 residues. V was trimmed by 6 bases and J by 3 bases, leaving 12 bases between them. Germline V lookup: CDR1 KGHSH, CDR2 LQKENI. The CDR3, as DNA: TGTGCCAGCTCCGAGCTCGACGGCTACAATGAGCAGTTCTTC. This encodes CASSELDGYNEQFF.

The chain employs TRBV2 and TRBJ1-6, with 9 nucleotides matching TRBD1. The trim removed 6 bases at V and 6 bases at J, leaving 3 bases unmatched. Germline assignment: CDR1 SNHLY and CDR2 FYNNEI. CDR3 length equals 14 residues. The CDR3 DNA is TGTGCCAGCAGCCCGGGACAGGGTAATTCACCCCTCCACTTT. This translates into CASSPGQGNSPLHF.

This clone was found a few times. CDR3 sequence (DNA): TGTGCCAGCAGCGGCCCGGGGGGGCGGCAAGAGACCCAGTACTTC. This codes for CASSGPGGRQETQYF. The chain has TRBV9 and TRBJ2-5; TRBD2 matches at 8 bases. Germline V lookup: CDR1 SGDLS, CDR2 YYNGEE. V lost 3 bases, J lost 2 bases, and 6 bases stayed unmatched. The CDR3 covers 15 residues.

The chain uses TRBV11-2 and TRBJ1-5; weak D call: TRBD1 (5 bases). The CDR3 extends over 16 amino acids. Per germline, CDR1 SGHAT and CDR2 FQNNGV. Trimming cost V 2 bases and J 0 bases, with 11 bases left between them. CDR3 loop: CASSLNGAISNQPQHF. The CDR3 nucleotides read TGTGCCAGCAGCTTAAACGGGGCTATTAGCAATCAGCCCCAGCATTTT.

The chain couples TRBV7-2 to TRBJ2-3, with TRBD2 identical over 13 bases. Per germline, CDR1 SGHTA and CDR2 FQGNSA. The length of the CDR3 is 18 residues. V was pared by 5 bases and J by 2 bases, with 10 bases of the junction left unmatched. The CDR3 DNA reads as TGTGCCAGCAGCCCCCGGGCGACTAGCGGGGGGCCCACAGATACGCAGTATTTT. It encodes CASSPRATSGGPTDTQYF.

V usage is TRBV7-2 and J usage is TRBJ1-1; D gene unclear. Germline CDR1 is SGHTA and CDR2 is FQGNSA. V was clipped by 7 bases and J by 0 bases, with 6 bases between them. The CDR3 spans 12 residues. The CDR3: CASKVMNTEAFF. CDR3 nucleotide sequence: TGTGCCAGCAAAGTGATGAACACTGAAGCTTTCTTT. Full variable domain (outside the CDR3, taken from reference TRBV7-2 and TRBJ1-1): GAGVSQSPSNKVTEKGKDVELRCDPISGHTALYWYRQSLGQGLEFLIYFQGNSAPDKSGLPSDRFSAERTGGSVSTLTIQRTQQEDSAVYLCASKVMNTEAFFGQGTRLTVV.

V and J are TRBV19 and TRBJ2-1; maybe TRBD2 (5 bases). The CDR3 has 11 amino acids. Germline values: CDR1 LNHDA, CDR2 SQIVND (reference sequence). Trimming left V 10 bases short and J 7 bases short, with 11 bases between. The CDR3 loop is CAISRGNEQFF. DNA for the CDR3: TGTGCCATATCCCGCGGGAATGAGCAGTTCTTC.

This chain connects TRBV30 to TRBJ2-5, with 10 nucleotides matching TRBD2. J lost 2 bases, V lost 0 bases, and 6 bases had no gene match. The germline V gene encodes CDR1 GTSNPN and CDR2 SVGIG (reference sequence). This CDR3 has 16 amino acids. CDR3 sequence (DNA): TGTGCCTGGAGTGTATTAGCGGGGGGACCTCAAGAGACCCAGTACTTC. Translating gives CAWSVLAGGPQETQYF.

In DNA form, the CDR3 reads TGCGCCAGCAGCTTGTCGGCGGGTTCACCCCTCCACTTT. Its translation: CASSLSAGSPLHF. V is TRBV5-1 and J is TRBJ1-6; D call uncertain. Germline V CDR1 and CDR2: SGHRS, YFSETQ. Trimming removed 1 base from V and 9 bases from J, with 8 bases in between. The CDR3 is made up of 13 amino acids.

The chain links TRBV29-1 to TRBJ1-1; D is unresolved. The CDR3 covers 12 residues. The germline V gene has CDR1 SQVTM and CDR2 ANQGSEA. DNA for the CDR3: TGCCCCCATGTGGTGGAGGACACTGAAGCTTTCTTT. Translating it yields CPHVVEDTEAFF.

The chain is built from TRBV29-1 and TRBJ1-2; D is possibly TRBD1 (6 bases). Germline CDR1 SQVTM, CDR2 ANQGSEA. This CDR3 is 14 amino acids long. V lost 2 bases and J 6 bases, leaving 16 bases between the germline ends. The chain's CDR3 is CSVEPPGRGHGYTF. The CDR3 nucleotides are TGCAGCGTTGAACCCCCGGGGCGGGGGCATGGCTACACCTTC.

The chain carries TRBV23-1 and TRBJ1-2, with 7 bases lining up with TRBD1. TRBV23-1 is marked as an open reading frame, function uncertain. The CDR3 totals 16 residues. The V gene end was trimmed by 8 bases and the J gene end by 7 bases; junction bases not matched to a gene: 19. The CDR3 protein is CASLKRGQGGMSGYTF. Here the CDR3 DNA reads TGCGCCAGCTTAAAAAGGGGGCAGGGAGGTATGAGTGGCTACACCTTC.

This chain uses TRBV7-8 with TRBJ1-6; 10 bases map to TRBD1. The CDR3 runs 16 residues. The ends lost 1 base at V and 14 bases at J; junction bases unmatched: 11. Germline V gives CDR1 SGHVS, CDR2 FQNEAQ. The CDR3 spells CASSLEGQGSNLALHF. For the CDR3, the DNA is TGTGCCAGCAGCTTAGAGGGACAGGGGTCCAATTTGGCCCTCCACTTT.

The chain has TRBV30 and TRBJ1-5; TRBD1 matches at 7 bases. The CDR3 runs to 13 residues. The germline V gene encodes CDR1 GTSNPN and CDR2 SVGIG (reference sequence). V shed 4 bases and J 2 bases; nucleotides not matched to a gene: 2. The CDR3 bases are TGTGCCTGGACCACAGGGGGCAATCAGCCCCAGCATTTT. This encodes CAWTTGGNQPQHF.

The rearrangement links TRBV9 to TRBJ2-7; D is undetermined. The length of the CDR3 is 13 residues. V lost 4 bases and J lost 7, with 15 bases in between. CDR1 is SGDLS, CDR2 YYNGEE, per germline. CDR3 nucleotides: TGTGCCAGCAGCCCCAGTCCCGGAGATGAGCAGTACTTC. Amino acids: CASSPSPGDEQYF. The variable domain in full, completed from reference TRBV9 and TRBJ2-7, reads DSGVTQTPKHLITATGQRVTLRCSPRSGDLSVYWYQQSLDQGLQFLIQYYNGEERAKGNILERFSAQQFPDLHSELNLSSLELGDSALYFCASSPSPGDEQYFGPGTRLTVT.